This T cell receptor (beta chain) was found in a study of blood T cell repertoires in COVID-19. Clones were sequenced by immunoSEQ multiplex PCR, and TCRdb holds only the in-frame ones, with some missing. The sample lists about 250,000 clones; 88% were seen once. The CDR3 runs 16 residues. V lost 1 base, J lost 0 bases, and 12 bases lay in between. Germline lookup yields CDR1 MGHRA and CDR2 YSYEKL. Sequenced material: peripheral blood. The V and J genes are TRBV4-1 and TRBJ1-2, with D possibly matching TRBD1 (6 bases). This receptor was taken from a woman in her twenties or thirties with COVID-19, enrolled during active disease. The CDR3 spells CASSQGVEGANYGYTF. The CDR3 coding sequence is TGCGCCAGCAGCCAAGGGGTCGAGGGGGCTAACTATGGCTACACCTTC.